This T cell receptor beta chain appears in the sequencing data of a study of blood T cells in healthy people across ages. The second PCR ran roughly 6 to 11 cycles with a sample-barcoded 5' primer and J-beta primers. TCRdb re-called the 5' RACE reads through MiXCR, storing one row per CDR3 protein. The sample shows more than 1,400,000 distinct CDR3 sequences, roughly 40% of them seen only once. Trimming cost V 2 bases and J 4 bases; bases outside gene matches: 8. This CDR3 comprises 16 residues. Study-level points and caveats: Higher diversity and more naive CD4+ cells were features of long-lived donors, compared to aged donors.

As concerns this clonotype: The target antigen is unknown.

J is TRBJ2-5 and V is TRBV12-3 or TRBV12-4; TRBD1 matches at 9 bases. The receptor's source is a young woman in good health. Sequencing was performed on blood. The CDR3 DNA reads TGTGCCAGCAGTTTAATCGGGACAGGGTTGTCAGAGACCCAGTACTTC. The encoded protein is CASSLIGTGLSETQYF.